This T cell receptor (beta chain) was sequenced in a study of blood T cell repertoires in COVID-19 (dated by TCRdb to the early 2020s). About the investigation overall: The collaborator samples originated in the United States, Italy and Spain and spanned the acute and convalescent phases of COVID-19. Where available, HLA class I and class II types were obtained from metadata supplied by the sample provider rather than from assay-based typing. The repertoires were released in a freely available public database meant as a resource for research on the immune response to SARS-CoV-2. A de-identified subject ID, COVID-19 status, age in years and sex were almost always included in the sample metadata. The samples were drawn from two sources: the first 160 participants of the ongoing ImmuneRACE study, and 1,200 or so subjects contributed by 6 global collaborators. The material from the prospective study consisted of cDNA or gDNA derived from T cells, B-cell-depleted T cells, or PBMCs. The dataset comprised deeply sampled blood TCRbeta repertoires from subjects exposed to, actively infected with, or recovered from COVID-19. Overall study results and their limits: How much clinical and demographic metadata was included differed by source and by participant, and the metadata was provided uncurated.

Participants in the prospective study were aged roughly 18 to 100 years, lived in 20 to 30 United States geographic areas, and enrolled through a virtual design. Cohort assignment in the prospective study relied on participant-reported clinical history from a screening survey and a study questionnaire. Mobile phlebotomists in the prospective study collected whole blood, serum and a nasopharyngeal or oropharyngeal swab from every participant. Participants in the prospective study had the option to provide additional blood draws and questionnaires over an approximately 2-month period. Prospective study blood samples were shipped either frozen or at room temperature before DNA extraction. CDR1 and CDR2 are read off the germline V gene as SGHRS and YFSETQ. Including the terminal cysteine and phenylalanine, the CDR3 comprises 15 residues. The CDR3 DNA has 45 bases and is translated from base 1. V is cut by 0 bases and J by 1 base, and the space between the germline ends is 7 bases.

Comment on this clone: What antigen it recognizes has not been identified. Base qualities are missing; no much larger clone stands one base away.

The immunoSEQ Assay, a bias-controlled multiplex PCR, was used to amplify TCRbeta CDR3 regions from genomic DNA. The authors' pipeline ran thus. The number of nucleated cells in each sample was estimated by amplification of reference gene primers within the assay. To quantify the absolute abundance of each unique TCRbeta CDR3 rearrangement, sequence reads were collapsed and filtered. For each sample, productive Simpson clonality was calculated by taking the square root of Simpson's diversity index across productive rearrangements. TCRdb's version of the immuneACCESS table is confined to in-frame rearrangements and falls short of the full clone set. An unresolved V gene accounts for under half of the shortfall where checked; the remainder is of unknown origin. That table supplies the V and J calls and clone size; D and trimming were determined from the DNA. This sample is represented by 200,000 to 300,000 clones; roughly 85% of them were singletons. The ten largest clones represent approximately 8.2% of the sample.

The V gene is TRBV5-1 and the J gene is TRBJ1-4, with a weak D call of TRBD1 (5 bases match). The origin of this receptor is a woman in her 50s with acute COVID-19. The sequenced sample was PBMCs or T cells enriched from blood (not recorded which). Here is the DNA: TGCGCCAGCAGCTTGGTCGGGGGAACTAATGAAAAACTGTTTTTT. Translated, this is CASSLVGGTNEKLFF.